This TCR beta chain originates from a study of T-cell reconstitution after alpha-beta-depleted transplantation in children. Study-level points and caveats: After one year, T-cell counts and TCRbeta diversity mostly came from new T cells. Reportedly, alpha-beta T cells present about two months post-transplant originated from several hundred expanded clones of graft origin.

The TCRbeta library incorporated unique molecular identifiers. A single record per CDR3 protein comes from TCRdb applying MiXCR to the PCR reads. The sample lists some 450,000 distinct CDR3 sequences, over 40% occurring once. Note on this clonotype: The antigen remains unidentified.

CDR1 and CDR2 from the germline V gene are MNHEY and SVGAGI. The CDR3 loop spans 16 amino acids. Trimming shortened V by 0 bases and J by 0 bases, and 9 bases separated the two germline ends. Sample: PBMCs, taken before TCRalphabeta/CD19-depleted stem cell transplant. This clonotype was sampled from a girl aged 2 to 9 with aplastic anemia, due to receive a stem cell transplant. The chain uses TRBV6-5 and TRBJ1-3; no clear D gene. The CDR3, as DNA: TGTGCCAGCAGTTACTCCCAGGCGCACTCTGGAAACACCATATATTTT. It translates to CASSYSQAHSGNTIYF.